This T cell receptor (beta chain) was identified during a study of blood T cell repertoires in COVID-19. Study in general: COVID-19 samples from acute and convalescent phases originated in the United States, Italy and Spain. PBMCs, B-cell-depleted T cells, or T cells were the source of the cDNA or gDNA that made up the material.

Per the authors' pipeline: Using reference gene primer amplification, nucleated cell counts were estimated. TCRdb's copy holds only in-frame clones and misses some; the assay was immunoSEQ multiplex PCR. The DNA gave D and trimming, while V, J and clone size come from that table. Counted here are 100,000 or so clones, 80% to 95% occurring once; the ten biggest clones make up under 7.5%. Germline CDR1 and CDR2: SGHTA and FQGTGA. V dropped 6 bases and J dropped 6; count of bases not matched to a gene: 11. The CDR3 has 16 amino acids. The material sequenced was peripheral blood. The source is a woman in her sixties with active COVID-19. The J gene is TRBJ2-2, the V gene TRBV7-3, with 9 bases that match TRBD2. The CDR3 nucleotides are TGTGCCAGCAGTCCAGGACTAGCGCCCCTGGCCGGGGAGCTGTTTTTT. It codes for CASSPGLAPLAGELFF.